Here is one T cell receptor (beta chain) with its context. Its antigen is unknown. Unique molecular identifiers tagged individual cDNA molecules. MiXCR was run by TCRdb on the 5' RACE reads, yielding one entry per CDR3 protein. The sample carries 54,000 or so distinct CDR3 sequences, 5.6% recorded once. This sample was included in a study of early T cells in non-severe SARS-CoV-2 infection. Looking at the study overall: The input, bulk RNA from unsorted whole blood, was sequenced, and chains were unpaired.

Notes on the study in general: VDJdb matching favored anti-spike CD8 responses, missing private and CD4 specificities.

Losses at the gene ends were 2 bases for V and 6 bases for J; bases not matched to a gene: 6. Germline assignment: CDR1 MNHNY and CDR2 SVGAGI (reference sequence). The CDR3 is made up of 15 amino acids. The V call is TRBV6-6, the J call TRBJ2-7, with 11 positions matching TRBD1. This sequence originates from an adult who was a healthcare worker with PCR-confirmed SARS-CoV-2 infection or an uninfected control (not recorded which). Source material: whole blood. The DNA of the CDR3 is TGTGCCAGCAGTTACGGGACAGGGGGAGGAAGCGAGCAGTACTTC. Translating it yields CASSYGTGGGSEQYF.